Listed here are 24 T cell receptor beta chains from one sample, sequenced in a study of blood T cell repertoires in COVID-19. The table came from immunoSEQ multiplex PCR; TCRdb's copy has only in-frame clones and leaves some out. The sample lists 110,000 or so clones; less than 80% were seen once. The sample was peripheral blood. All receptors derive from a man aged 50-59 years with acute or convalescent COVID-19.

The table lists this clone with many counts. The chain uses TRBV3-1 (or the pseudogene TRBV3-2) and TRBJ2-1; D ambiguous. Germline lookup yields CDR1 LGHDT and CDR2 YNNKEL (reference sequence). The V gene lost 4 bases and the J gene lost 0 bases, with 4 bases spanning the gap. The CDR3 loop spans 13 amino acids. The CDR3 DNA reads TGTGCCAGCAGCCCCCTCTCCTACAATGAGCAGTTCTTC. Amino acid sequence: CASSPLSYNEQFF.

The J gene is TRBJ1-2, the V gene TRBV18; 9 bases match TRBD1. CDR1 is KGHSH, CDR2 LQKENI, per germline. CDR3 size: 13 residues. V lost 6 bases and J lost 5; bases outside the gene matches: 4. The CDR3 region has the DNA TGTGCCAGCTCCCAAGGGACAGGGTATGGCTACACCTTC. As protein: CASSQGTGYGYTF. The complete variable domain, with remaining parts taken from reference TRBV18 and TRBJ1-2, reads NAGVMQNPRHLVRRRGQEARLRCSPMKGHSHVYWYRQLPEEGLKFMVYLQKENIIDESGMPKERFSAEFPKEGPSILRIQQVVRGDSAAYFCASSQGTGYGYTFGSGTRLTVV.

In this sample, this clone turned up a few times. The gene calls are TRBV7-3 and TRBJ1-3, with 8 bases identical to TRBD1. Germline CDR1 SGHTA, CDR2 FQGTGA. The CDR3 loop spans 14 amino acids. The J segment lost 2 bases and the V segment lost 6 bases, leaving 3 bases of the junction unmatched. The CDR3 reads CASSLTGAGNTIYF. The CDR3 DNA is TGTGCCAGCAGTTTGACAGGGGCTGGAAACACCATATATTTT.

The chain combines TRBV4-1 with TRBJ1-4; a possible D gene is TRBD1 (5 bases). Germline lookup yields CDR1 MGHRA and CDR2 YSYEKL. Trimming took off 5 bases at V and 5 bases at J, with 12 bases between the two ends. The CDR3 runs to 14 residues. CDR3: CASSGLGGNEKLFF. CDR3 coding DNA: TGCGCCAGCAGCGGGTTGGGGGGGAATGAAAAACTGTTTTTT.

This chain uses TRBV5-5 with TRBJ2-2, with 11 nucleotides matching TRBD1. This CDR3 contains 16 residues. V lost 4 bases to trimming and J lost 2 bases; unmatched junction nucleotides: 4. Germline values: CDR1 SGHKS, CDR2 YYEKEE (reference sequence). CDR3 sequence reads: CASSQGQGVNTGELFF. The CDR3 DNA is TGTGCCAGCAGCCAGGGACAGGGGGTCAACACCGGGGAGCTGTTTTTT.

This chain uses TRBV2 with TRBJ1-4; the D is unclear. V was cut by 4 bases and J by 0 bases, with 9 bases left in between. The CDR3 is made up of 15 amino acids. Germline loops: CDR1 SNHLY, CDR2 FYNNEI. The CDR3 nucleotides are TGTGCCAGCAGTGGTCGGGGAACAACTAATGAAAAACTGTTTTTT. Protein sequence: CASSGRGTTNEKLFF.

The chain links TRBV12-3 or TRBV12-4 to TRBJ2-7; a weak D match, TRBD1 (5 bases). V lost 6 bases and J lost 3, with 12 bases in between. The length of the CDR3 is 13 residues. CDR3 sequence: CASRPTGYYEQYF. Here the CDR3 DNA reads TGTGCCAGCAGACCCACAGGCTACTACGAGCAGTACTTC.

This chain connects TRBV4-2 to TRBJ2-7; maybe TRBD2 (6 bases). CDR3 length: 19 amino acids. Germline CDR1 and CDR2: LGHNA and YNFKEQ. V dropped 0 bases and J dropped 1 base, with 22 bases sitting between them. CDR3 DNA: TGTGCCAGCAGCCAAGAAACCTCCACCCTCGGGGGTGGTTCCTACGAGCAGTACTTC. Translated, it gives CASSQETSTLGGGSYEQYF.

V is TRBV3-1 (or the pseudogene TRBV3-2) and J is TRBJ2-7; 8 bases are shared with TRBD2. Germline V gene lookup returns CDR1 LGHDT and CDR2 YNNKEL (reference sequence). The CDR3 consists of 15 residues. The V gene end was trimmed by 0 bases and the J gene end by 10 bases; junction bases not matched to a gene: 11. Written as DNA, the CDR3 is TGTGCCAGCAGCCAAGATCTGGGAACTAGCGGAGCCCAGTACTTC. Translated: CASSQDLGTSGAQYF.

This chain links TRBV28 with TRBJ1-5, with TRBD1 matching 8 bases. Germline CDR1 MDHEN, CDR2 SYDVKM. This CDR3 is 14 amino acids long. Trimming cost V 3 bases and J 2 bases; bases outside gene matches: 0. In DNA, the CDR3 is TGTGCCAGCAGTTTGGGACAGGGCAATCAGCCCCAGCATTTT. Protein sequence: CASSLGQGNQPQHF. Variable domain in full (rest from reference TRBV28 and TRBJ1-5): DVKVTQSSRYLVKRTGEKVFLECVQDMDHENMFWYRQDPGLGLRLIYFSYDVKMKEKGDIPEGYSVSREKKERFSLILESASTNQTSMYLCASSLGQGNQPQHFGDGTRLSIL.

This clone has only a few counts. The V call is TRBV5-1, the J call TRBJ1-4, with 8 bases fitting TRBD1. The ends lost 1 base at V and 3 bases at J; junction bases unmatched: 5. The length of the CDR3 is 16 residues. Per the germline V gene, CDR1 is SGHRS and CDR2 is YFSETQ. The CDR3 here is CASSLLPGQANEKLFF. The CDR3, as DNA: TGCGCCAGCAGCTTGCTACCGGGACAGGCTAATGAAAAACTGTTTTTT.

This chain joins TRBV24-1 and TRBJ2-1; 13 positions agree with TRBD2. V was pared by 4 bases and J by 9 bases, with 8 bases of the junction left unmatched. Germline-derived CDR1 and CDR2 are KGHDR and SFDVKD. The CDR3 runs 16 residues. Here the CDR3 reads CATSDKLAGGPREQFF. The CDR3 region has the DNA TGTGCCACCAGTGACAAACTAGCGGGAGGGCCTCGTGAGCAGTTCTTC.

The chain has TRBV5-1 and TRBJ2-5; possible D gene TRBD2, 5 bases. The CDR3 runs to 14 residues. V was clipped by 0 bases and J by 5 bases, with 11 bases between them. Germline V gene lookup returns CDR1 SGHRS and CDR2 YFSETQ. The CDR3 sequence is CASSLAGREETQYF. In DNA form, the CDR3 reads TGCGCCAGCAGCTTGGCGGGAAGGGAGGAGACCCAGTACTTC.

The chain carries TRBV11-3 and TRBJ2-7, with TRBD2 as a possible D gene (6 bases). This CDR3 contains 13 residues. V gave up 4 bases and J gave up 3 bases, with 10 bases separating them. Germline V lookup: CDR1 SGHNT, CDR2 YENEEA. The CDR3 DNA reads TGTGCCAGCAGCTCGGGACTCAACTACGAGCAGTACTTC. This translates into CASSSGLNYEQYF.

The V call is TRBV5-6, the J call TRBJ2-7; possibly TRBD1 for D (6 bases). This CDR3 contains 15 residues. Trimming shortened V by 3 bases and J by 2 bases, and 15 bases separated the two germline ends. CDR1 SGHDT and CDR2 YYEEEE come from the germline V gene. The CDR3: CASSSTTGRPYEQYF. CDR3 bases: TGTGCCAGCAGCTCTACAACAGGGAGACCCTACGAGCAGTACTTC.

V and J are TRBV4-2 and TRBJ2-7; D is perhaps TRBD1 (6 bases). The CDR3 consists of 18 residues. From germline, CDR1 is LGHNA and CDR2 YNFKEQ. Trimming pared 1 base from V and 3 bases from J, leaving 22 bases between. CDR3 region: CASSQASAGRGVDYEQYF. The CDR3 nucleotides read TGTGCCAGCAGCCAAGCCTCCGCGGGCAGGGGAGTTGACTACGAGCAGTACTTC.

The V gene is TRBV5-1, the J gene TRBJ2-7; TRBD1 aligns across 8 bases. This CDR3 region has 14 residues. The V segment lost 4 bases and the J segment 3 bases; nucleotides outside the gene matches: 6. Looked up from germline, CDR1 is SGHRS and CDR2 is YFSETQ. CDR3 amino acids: CASSPGQVNYEQYF. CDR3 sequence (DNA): TGCGCCAGCAGCCCGGGACAGGTGAACTACGAGCAGTACTTC. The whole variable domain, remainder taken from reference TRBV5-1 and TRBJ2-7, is KAGVTQTPRYLIKTRGQQVTLSCSPISGHRSVSWYQQTPGQGLQFLFEYFSETQRNKGNFPGRFSGRQFSNSRSEMNVSTLELGDSALYLCASSPGQVNYEQYFGPGTRLTVT.

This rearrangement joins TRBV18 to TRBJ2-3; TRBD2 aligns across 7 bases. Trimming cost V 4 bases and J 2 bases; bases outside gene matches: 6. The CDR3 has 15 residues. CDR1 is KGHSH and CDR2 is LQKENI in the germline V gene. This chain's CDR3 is CASSRKREYTDTQYF. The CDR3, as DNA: TGTGCCAGCTCACGGAAGCGGGAATACACAGATACGCAGTATTTT.

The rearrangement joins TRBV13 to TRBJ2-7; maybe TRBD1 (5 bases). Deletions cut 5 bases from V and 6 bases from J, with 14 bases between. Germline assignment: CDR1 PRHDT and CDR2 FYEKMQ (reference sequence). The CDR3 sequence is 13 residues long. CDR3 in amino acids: CASSHRIRSEQYF. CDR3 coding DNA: TGTGCCAGCAGCCACAGGATACGCAGCGAGCAGTACTTC.

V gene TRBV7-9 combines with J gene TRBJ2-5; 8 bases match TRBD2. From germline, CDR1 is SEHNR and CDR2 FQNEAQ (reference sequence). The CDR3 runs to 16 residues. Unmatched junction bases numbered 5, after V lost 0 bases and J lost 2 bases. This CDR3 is CASSLAVGGGQETQYF. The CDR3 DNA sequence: TGTGCCAGCAGCTTAGCCGTCGGGGGGGGACAAGAGACCCAGTACTTC.

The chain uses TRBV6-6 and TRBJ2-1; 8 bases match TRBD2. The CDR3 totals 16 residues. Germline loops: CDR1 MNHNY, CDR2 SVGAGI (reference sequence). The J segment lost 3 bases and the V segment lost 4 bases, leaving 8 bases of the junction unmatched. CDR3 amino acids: CASSSHSGKSYNEQFF. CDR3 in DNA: TGTGCCAGCAGTTCCCATAGCGGGAAAAGCTACAATGAGCAGTTCTTC.

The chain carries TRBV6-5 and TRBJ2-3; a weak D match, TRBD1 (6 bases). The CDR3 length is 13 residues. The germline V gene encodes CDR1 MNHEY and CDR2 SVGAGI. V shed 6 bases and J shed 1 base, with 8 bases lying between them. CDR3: CASSEGGTDTQYF. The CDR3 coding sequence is TGTGCCAGCAGCGAGGGGGGCACAGATACGCAGTATTTT.

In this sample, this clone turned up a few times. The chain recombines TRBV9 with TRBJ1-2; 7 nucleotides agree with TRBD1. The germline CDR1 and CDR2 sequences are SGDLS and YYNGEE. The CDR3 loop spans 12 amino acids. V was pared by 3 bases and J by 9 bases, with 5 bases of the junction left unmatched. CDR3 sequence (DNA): TGTGCCAGCAGCGCACTGACAGGGAGCTACACCTTC. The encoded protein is CASSALTGSYTF.

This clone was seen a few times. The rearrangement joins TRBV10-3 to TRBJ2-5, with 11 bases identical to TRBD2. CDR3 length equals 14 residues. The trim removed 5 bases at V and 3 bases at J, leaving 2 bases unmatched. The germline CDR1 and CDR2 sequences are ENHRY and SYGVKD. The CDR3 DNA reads TGTGCCATCAGTACTAGCGGGGGTAAAGAGACCCAGTACTTC. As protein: CAISTSGGKETQYF.